One and the same sample provided the 13 T cell receptor beta chains below, sequenced in a study of T-cell reconstitution after alpha-beta-depleted transplantation in children. The TCRbeta library incorporated unique molecular identifiers. TCRdb called the PCR reads again in MiXCR, with one record for every CDR3 protein. The sample holds about 980,000 distinct CDR3 sequences; roughly 31% are singletons and the top ten take roughly 27%. The sample consisted of PBMCs, mostly from graft donor cells, taken 360 days after TCRalphabeta/CD19-depleted stem cell transplant. These receptors were obtained from a boy in the first two years of life who had a stem cell transplant for SCID, so the T cells may come from the graft donor.

This clonotype was seen more than once but under ten times. The V call is TRBV20-1, the J call TRBJ2-4; TRBD2 matches 12 bases. Germline V gives CDR1 DFQATT, CDR2 SNEGSKA (reference sequence). V was pared by 1 base and J by 11 bases, with 3 bases of the junction left unmatched. The CDR3 has 13 residues. The CDR3 region has the DNA TGCAGTGCTAGAGGGACTAGCGGGGCTCTTCAGTACTTC. Protein: CSARGTSGALQYF.

This chain connects TRBV27 to TRBJ2-6, with TRBD2 matching 8 bases. The ends lost 1 base at V and 1 base at J; junction bases unmatched: 3. This CDR3 is built from 17 residues. CDR1 and CDR2 (germline): MNHEY, SMNVEV (reference sequence). The CDR3: CASSLFGGGSGANVLTF. The CDR3 coding sequence is TGTGCCAGCAGTTTATTCGGCGGGGGGTCTGGGGCCAACGTCCTGACTTTC.

This clonotype was picked up a small number of times. The J gene is TRBJ1-5, the V gene TRBV20-1, with 9 bases lining up with TRBD1. The germline V gene has CDR1 DFQATT and CDR2 SNEGSKA (reference sequence). J gave up 2 bases and V 3 bases, and 2 bases lay outside the gene matches. The CDR3 covers 14 residues. The DNA for the CDR3 is TGCAGTGCTAGCTGGACAGGGGGCAATCAGCCCCAGCATTTT. It yields the protein CSASWTGGNQPQHF.

This clonotype has only a few counts. This chain links TRBV5-6 with TRBJ2-1, with 16 positions matching TRBD2. CDR3 length: 17 residues. V lost 0 bases and J lost 7; bases outside the gene matches: 4. Germline lookup yields CDR1 SGHDT and CDR2 YYEEEE. CDR3 in DNA: TGTGCCAGCAGCTTGGAGAGGGGACTAGCGGGGGGGAATGAGCAGTTCTTC. This codes for CASSLERGLAGGNEQFF.

This clonotype was recorded at least ten times. V is TRBV7-8 and J is TRBJ2-7; 7 bases are shared with TRBD1. The V and J ends lost 5 bases and 5 bases, in that order; junction bases with no gene match: 12. Germline loops: CDR1 SGHVS, CDR2 FQNEAQ. The CDR3 extends over 15 amino acids. This CDR3 reads CASSPAYQTGNEQYF. The CDR3, as DNA: TGTGCCAGCAGCCCCGCCTATCAGACAGGGAACGAGCAGTACTTC.

This clonotype was seen a handful of times. The rearrangement uses TRBV11-3 and TRBJ2-5, with D hard to call. V was trimmed by 1 base and J by 0 bases, leaving 9 bases between them. The CDR3 totals 15 residues. The germline V gene has CDR1 SGHNT and CDR2 YENEEA. The CDR3 loop reads CASSLGVSDQETQYF. The CDR3 DNA follows: TGTGCCAGCAGCTTAGGGGTTTCGGACCAAGAGACCCAGTACTTC.

This clonotype was found a few times. The chain has TRBV9 and TRBJ2-1; D gene ambiguous. The CDR3 covers 18 residues. V was cut by 0 bases and J by 3 bases, with 19 bases left in between. CDR1 is SGDLS, CDR2 YYNGEE, per germline. CDR3 coding DNA: TGTGCCAGCAGCGTAGGCCGTGTGCCCGGGCCCGGCTACAATGAGCAGTTCTTC. This gives the protein CASSVGRVPGPGYNEQFF.

This clonotype showed up just a few times. The genes are TRBV28 and TRBJ2-7; 8 positions agree with TRBD1. The CDR3 spans 14 residues. After removal of 7 bases from V and 5 bases from J, the junction contained 10 bases not matched to a gene. CDR1 MDHEN and CDR2 SYDVKM come from the germline V gene. The CDR3 spells CASNPGQVYHEQYF. The DNA of the CDR3 is TGTGCCAGCAACCCGGGACAGGTTTACCACGAGCAGTACTTC.

CDR3 sequence (DNA): TGTGCCACCAGTGACCGACCGTTTGTTCAGCCCCAGCATTTT. Translation gives CATSDRPFVQPQHF. The chain is built from TRBV24-1 and TRBJ1-5; no firm D call. The CDR3 is 14 amino acids. Germline V gene lookup returns CDR1 KGHDR and CDR2 SFDVKD. Deletions cut 4 bases from V and 6 bases from J, with 12 bases between.

As regards this clonotype: The conserved phenylalanine or tryptophan is not found at the CDR3 terminus, so this likely reflects a read error. The chain uses TRBV20-1 and TRBJ2-7; the D gene could be TRBD1 or TRBD2 (5 bases each). The CDR3 totals 12 residues. The germline gives CDR1 DFQATT, CDR2 SNEGSKA (reference sequence). V dropped 6 bases and J dropped 0 bases, with 9 bases sitting between them. This chain's CDR3 is CSANGASYEQYL. The CDR3 region has the DNA TGCAGTGCAAACGGGGCCTCCTACGAGCAGTACCTC.

The chain uses TRBV20-1 and TRBJ2-7; no clear D gene. In germline, CDR1 is DFQATT, CDR2 SNEGSKA (reference sequence). The CDR3 runs to 11 residues. V was shortened by 7 bases and J by 1 base, with 8 bases between the two germline ends. The CDR3 bases are TGCAGTGGGGGTCTGTCCTACGAGCAGTACTTC. This gives the protein CSGGLSYEQYF.

The sample holds a few counts of this clonotype. The chain has TRBV6-1 and TRBJ2-3, with D uncertain. Trimming removed 6 bases from V and 2 bases from J, with 21 bases in between. CDR1 and CDR2 (germline): MNHNS, SASEGT. CDR3 length: 17 residues. Written as DNA, the CDR3 is TGTGCCAGCAGGAGAATATACCCATCCTTCTTCACAGATACGCAGTATTTT. It translates to CASRRIYPSFFTDTQYF.

This clonotype was counted only a few times. The CDR3 spells CASSGGDRASYGYTF. In DNA form, the CDR3 reads TGTGCCAGCAGTGGCGGGGACAGGGCAAGCTATGGCTACACCTTC. V is TRBV12-3 or TRBV12-4 and J is TRBJ1-2, with 9 bases aligning to TRBD1. After removal of 5 bases from V and 4 bases from J, the junction contained 8 bases not matched to a gene. The CDR3 is made up of 15 amino acids.